The T cell receptor beta chain described here comes from a study of a mutant IDH1 vaccine in newly diagnosed glioma. Study-wide context: Among treated patients, about 62% were male and 37.5% female, and mean age was around 40 years.

The time point was: week 11, during vaccination. The vaccine gave 300 ug of a 20-mer mutant IDH1 peptide subcutaneously per dose. Clones were read by immunoSEQ multiplex PCR, and TCRdb kept only the in-frame ones, dropping some. The sample includes fewer than 70,000 clones, less than 85% of them seen just once. V was cut by 0 bases and J by 4 bases, with 7 bases left in between. This CDR3 contains 15 residues. CDR1 and CDR2 from the germline V gene are MNHEY and SMNVEV (reference sequence). With respect to this clone: Antigen unknown. Other nucleotide sequences in the sample specify the same CDR3.

Study results and caveats: Vaccine-induced immune responses were detected in around 92% of patients.

This sample comprised PBMCs, obtained from a glioma patient whose treatment included an IDH1 peptide vaccine. The chain joins TRBV27 to TRBJ1-6, with D unclear. The receptor's source is a man aged 25-45 years with glioma. CDR3 coding DNA: TGTGCCAGCAGTTTATCGAAAACATATAATTCACCCCTCCACTTT. Translating it yields CASSLSKTYNSPLHF.